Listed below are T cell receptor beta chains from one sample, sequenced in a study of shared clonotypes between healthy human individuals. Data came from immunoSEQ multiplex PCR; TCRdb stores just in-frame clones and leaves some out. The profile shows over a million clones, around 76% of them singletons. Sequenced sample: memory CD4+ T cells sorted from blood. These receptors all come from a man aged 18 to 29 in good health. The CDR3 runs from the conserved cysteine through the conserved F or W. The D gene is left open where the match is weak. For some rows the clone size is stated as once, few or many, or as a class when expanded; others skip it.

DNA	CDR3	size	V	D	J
TGCGCCAGCAGCTCGGGACAGCTCTATGGCTACACCTTC	CASSSGQLYGYTF	NA	TRBV5-1	TRBD1	TRBJ1-2
TGCGCCAGCAGCCAAGTGAGGTACCAGGGCGGGGAAAAACTGTTTTTT	CASSQVRYQGGEKLFF	NA	TRBV4-1	NA	TRBJ1-4
TGTGCCATCAGTGATCGGGCCGGGGCCACTGAAGCTTTCTTT	CAISDRAGATEAFF	NA	TRBV10-3	NA	TRBJ1-1
TGTGCCAGCCACCGGGGGGCCGGAACAGATACGCAGTATTTT	CASHRGAGTDTQYF	NA	TRBV19	NA	TRBJ2-3
TGTGCCACCAGCATCGACAGGGACTATGGCTACACCTTC	CATSIDRDYGYTF	once	TRBV15	TRBD1	TRBJ1-2
TGTGCCAGCAGCTTAAGGGGCCGGGAGACCCAGTACTTC	CASSLRGRETQYF	NA	TRBV7-2	NA	TRBJ2-5
TGCGCCAGCAGCCAAGACCCTCTAGCCCTATCCTCCTACGAGCAGTACTTC	CASSQDPLALSSYEQYF	NA	TRBV4-3	NA	TRBJ2-7
TGTGCCAGCAGCCGCGGGACTAGCGGGACCGGGGAGCTGTTTTTT	CASSRGTSGTGELFF	NA	TRBV5-4	TRBD2	TRBJ2-2
TGTGCCAGCACCTATCGGACAGGGGAGGATCAGCCCCAGCATTTT	CASTYRTGEDQPQHF	NA	TRBV2	TRBD1	TRBJ1-5
TGCGCCAGCAGCTTAGGTAACCAAGAGACCCAGTACTTC	CASSLGNQETQYF	NA	TRBV5-1	NA	TRBJ2-5
TGTGCCAGTAGTACCGTTGGAGGTTCACCCCTCCACTTT	CASSTVGGSPLHF	NA	TRBV19	NA	TRBJ1-6
TGCAGCGTGAGGGGGGCGGGGGCCGACAATCAGCCCCAGCATTTT	CSVRGAGADNQPQHF	NA	TRBV29-1	NA	TRBJ1-5
TGTGCCAGCAGTGAGAGTAGCTCGGTCGAGGACAATGAGCAGTTCTTC	CASSESSSVEDNEQFF	NA	TRBV6-4	NA	TRBJ2-1
TGCGCCAGCAGCTTAGGTATGGGAGACTACCAAGAGACCCAGTACTTC	CASSLGMGDYQETQYF	NA	TRBV5-1	NA	TRBJ2-5
TGTGCCAGCAGCCAGCCCTGGGAGCCTACCTACGAGCAGTACTTC	CASSQPWEPTYEQYF	NA	TRBV2	NA	TRBJ2-7
TGTGCCACCCTCGGGCACCTTACCTACGAGCAGTACTTC	CATLGHLTYEQYF	once	TRBV6-5	NA	TRBJ2-7
TGTGCCAGCAGCCTTAGCGGCAACACCGGGGAGCTGTTTTTT	CASSLSGNTGELFF	few	TRBV9	NA	TRBJ2-2
TGTGCCTGGAGGAGTAGCGGGAGGCTTGGGGAGACCCAGTACTTC	CAWRSSGRLGETQYF	NA	TRBV30	TRBD2	TRBJ2-5
TGTGCCAGCAGTGAAGCGCTCGCGGGGGGGATTGGTGAGCAGTTCTTC	CASSEALAGGIGEQFF	NA	TRBV2	TRBD2	TRBJ2-1
TGTGCCAGCAGTTTGTCCAGGGATGACACTGAAGCTTTCTTT	CASSLSRDDTEAFF	NA	TRBV28	NA	TRBJ1-1
TGTGCCAGCAGTTACGCTTCCAAGGGGGAGACCACTGAAGCTTTCTTT	CASSYASKGETTEAFF	NA	TRBV6-6	NA	TRBJ1-1
TGTGCCATCAGTAACACAGGGGAAGGCCAGTACTTC	CAISNTGEGQYF	NA	TRBV10-3	TRBD1	TRBJ2-5
TGTGCCAGCAGTGAAGCGAGCGGATACTCTGGGGCCAACGTCCTGACTTTC	CASSEASGYSGANVLTF	NA	TRBV6-1	NA	TRBJ2-6
TGTGCCAGCAGCGTAGGCCATAGCGGGGGATCAAATGAGCAGTTCTTC	CASSVGHSGGSNEQFF	NA	TRBV9	TRBD2	TRBJ2-1
TGTGCCAGCAGAGCCGGGACTAGCGGGGGGTACGAGCAGTACTTC	CASRAGTSGGYEQYF	NA	TRBV6-1	TRBD2	TRBJ2-7
TGTGCCAGCAGTTCAGACAAACGAACCTATGGCTACACCTTC	CASSSDKRTYGYTF	NA	TRBV6-1	NA	TRBJ1-2
TGCGCCAGCAGCTTTGCAGGGACAATGAACACTGAAGCTTTCTTT	CASSFAGTMNTEAFF	NA	TRBV5-1	NA	TRBJ1-1
TGTGCCAGCAGTGCAGATCGACAGGGATCGCGTAACTATGGCTACACCTTC	CASSADRQGSRNYGYTF	NA	TRBV6-1	TRBD1	TRBJ1-2
TGTGCCAGTAGTATAAGCCAGGGACCTTACAATGAGCAGTTCTTC	CASSISQGPYNEQFF	NA	TRBV19	NA	TRBJ2-1
TGCGCCAGCAGCTTGGTCCCTCTTACAGGGTTGGGTAGCTATGGCTACACCTTC	CASSLVPLTGLGSYGYTF	NA	TRBV5-1	NA	TRBJ1-2
TGTGCCAGTAGAAGGGGGGCGGCCGGGACCACCGACCGTTACAATGAGCAGTTCTTC	CASRRGAAGTTDRYNEQFF	NA	TRBV19	NA	TRBJ2-1